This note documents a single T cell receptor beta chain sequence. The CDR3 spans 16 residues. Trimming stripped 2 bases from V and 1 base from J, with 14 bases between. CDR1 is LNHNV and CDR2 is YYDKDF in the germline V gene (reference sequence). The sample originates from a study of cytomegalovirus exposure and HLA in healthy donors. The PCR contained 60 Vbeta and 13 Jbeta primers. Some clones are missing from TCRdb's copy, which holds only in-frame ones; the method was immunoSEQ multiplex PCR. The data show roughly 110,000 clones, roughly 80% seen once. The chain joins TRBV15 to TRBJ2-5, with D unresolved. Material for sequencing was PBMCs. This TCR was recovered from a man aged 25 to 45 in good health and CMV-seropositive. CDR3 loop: CATSRSPFGAQETQYF. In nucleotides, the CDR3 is TGTGCCACCAGCAGATCCCCTTTTGGAGCCCAAGAGACCCAGTACTTC.